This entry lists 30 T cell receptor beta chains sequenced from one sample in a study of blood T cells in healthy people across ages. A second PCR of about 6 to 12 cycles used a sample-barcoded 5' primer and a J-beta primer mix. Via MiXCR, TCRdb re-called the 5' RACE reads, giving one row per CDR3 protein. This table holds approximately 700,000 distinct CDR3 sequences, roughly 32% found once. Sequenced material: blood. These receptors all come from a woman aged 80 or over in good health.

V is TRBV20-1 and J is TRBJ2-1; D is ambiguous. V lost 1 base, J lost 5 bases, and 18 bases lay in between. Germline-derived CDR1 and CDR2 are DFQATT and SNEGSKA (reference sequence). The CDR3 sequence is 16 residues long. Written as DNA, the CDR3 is TGCAGTGCTAGAGTTGTGGGGTCGGGTAAGAACAATGAGCAGTTCTTC. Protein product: CSARVVGSGKNNEQFF.

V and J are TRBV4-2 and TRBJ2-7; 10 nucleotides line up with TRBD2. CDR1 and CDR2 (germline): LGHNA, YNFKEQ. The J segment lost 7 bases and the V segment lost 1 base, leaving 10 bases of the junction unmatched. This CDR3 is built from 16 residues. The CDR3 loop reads CASSQVRTSGLVEQYF. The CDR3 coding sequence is TGTGCCAGCAGCCAAGTCCGGACTAGCGGACTCGTAGAGCAGTACTTC.

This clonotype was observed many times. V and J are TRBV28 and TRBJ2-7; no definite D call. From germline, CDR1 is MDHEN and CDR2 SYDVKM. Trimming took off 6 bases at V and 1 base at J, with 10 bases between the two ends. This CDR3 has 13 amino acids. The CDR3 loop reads CASSLSPSYEQYF. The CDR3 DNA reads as TGTGCCAGCAGCTTGTCACCTTCCTACGAGCAGTACTTC.

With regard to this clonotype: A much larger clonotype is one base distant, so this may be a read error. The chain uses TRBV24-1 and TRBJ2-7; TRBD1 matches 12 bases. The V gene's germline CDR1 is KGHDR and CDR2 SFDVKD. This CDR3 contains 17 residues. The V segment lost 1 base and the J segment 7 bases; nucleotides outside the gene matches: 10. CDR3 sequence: CATSDFLGQGARNEQYF. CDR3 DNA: TGTGCCACCAGTGATTTTCTGGGACAGGGGGCGCGCAATGAGCAGTACTTC.

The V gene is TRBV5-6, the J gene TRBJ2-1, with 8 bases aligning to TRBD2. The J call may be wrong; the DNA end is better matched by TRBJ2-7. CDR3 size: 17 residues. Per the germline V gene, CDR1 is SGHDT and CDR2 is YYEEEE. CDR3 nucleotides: TGTGCCAGCAGCTTGGAACGCGGGGGGCTTAAGTACAATGAGCAGTACTTC. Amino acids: CASSLERGGLKYNEQYF.

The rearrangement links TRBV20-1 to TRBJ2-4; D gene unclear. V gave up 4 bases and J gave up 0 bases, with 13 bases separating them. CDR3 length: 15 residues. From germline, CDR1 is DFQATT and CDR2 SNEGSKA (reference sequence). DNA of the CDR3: TGCAGTGCTAATTTGGTGAATCTAGCCAAAAACATTCAGTACTTC. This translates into CSANLVNLAKNIQYF.

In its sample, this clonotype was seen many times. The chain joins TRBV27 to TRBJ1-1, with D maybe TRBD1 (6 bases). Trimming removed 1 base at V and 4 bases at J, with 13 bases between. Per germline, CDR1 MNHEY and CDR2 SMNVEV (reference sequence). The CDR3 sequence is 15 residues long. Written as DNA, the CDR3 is TGTGCCAGCAGTTTATTGGCGGGGGCCGGCACTGAAGCTTTCTTT. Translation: CASSLLAGAGTEAFF.

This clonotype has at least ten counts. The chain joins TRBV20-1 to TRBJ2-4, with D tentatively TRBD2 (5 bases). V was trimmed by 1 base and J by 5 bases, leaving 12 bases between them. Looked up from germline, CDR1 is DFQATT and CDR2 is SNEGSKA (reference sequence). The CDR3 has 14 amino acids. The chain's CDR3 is CSARGDGVENIQYF. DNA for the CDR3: TGCAGTGCTAGAGGCGACGGGGTGGAAAACATTCAGTACTTC.

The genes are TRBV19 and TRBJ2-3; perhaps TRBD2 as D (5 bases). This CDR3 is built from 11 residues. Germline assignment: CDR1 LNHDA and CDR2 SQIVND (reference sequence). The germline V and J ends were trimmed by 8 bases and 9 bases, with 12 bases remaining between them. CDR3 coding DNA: TGTGCCAGTGTTGGGAGCTCAACGCAGTATTTT. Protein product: CASVGSSTQYF.

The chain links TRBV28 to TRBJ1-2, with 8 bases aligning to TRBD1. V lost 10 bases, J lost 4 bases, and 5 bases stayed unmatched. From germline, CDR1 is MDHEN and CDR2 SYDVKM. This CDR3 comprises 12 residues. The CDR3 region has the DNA TGTGCCATCGGGACAGGAAGCTATGGCTACACCTTC. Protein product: CAIGTGSYGYTF.

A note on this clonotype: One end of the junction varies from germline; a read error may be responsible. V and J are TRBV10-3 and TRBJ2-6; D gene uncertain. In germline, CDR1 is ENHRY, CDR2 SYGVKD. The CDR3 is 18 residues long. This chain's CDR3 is CAISESGLEVSGASVLTF. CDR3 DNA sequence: TGTGCCATCAGTGAGTCAGGGCTCGAGGTCTCTGGAGCCAGCGTCCTGACTTTC.

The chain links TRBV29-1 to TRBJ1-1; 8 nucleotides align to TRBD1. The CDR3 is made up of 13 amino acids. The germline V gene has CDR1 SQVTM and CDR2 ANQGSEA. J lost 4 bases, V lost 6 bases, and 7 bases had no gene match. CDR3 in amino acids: CSVWDRHGTEAFF. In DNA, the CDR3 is TGCAGCGTCTGGGACAGGCATGGCACTGAAGCTTTCTTT.

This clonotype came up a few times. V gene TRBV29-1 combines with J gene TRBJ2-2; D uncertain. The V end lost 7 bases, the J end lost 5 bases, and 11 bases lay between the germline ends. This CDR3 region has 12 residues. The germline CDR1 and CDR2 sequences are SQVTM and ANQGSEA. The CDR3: CSAELATGELFF. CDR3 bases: TGCAGCGCCGAGTTGGCAACCGGGGAGCTGTTTTTT.

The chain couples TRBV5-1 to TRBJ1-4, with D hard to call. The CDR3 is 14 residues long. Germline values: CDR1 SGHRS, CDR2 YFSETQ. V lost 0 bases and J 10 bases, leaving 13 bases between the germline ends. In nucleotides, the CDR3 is TGCGCCAGCAGCTTGGACTGGGGAAGCGGAAAACTGTTTTTT. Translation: CASSLDWGSGKLFF.

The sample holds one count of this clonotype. The CDR3 loop reads CASSLVPGSEQYF. Here the CDR3 DNA reads TGCGCCAGCAGCTTGGTCCCTGGTAGCGAGCAGTACTTC. V is TRBV5-1 and J is TRBJ2-5; unclear D gene. The better agreement between TRBJ2-7 and the DNA end casts doubt on the J call. The CDR3 consists of 13 residues. Germline CDR1 is SGHRS and CDR2 is YFSETQ.

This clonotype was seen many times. CDR3 sequence (DNA): TGCAGCGTTGTACAGGACAGGGGGGATGGCTACACCTTC. As protein: CSVVQDRGDGYTF. The genes are TRBV29-1 and TRBJ1-2; 10 bases match TRBD1. Germline CDR1 SQVTM, CDR2 ANQGSEA. The V gene end was trimmed by 4 bases and the J gene end by 6 bases; junction bases not matched to a gene: 5. This CDR3 is 13 amino acids long.

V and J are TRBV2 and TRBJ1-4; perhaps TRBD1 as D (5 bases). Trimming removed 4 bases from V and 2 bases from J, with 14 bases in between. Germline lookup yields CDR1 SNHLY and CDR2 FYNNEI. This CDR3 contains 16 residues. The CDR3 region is CASSGGFGHTNEKLFF. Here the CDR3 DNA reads TGTGCCAGCAGTGGGGGGTTTGGACACACTAATGAAAAACTGTTTTTT.

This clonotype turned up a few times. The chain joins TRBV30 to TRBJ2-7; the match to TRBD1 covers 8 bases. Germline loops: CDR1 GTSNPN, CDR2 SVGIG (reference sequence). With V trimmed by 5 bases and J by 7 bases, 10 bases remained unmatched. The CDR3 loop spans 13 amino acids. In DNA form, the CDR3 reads TGTGCCTGGGCCGGGACAGGCCGGGGAGAGCAGTACTTC. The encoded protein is CAWAGTGRGEQYF.

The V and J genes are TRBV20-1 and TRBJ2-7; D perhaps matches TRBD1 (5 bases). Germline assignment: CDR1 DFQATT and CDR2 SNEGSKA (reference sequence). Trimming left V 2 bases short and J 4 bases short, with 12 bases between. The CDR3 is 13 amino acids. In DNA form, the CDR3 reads TGCAGTGCTAGAAGGTCAGGGTCATACGAGCAGTACTTC. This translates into CSARRSGSYEQYF.

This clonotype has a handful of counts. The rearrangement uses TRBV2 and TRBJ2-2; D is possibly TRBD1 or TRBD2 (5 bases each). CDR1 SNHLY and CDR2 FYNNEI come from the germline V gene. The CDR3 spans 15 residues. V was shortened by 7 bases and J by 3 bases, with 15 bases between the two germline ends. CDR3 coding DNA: TGTGCCAGCAAAAGGACTCGAGGGGACACCGGGGAGCTGTTTTTT. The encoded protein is CASKRTRGDTGELFF.

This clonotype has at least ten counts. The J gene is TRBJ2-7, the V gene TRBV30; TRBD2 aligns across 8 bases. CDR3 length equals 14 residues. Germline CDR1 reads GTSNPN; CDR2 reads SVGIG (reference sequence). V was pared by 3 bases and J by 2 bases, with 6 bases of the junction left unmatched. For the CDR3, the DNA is TGTGCCTGGAGCGGAACGGGGGGGGCCTACGAGCAGTACTTC. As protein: CAWSGTGGAYEQYF.

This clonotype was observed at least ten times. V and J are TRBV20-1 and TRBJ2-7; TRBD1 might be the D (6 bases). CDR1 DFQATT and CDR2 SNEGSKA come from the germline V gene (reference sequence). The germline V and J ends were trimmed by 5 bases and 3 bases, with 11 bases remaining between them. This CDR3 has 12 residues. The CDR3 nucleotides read TGCAGTGCTTTCCGAGGGGGCTACGAGCAGTACTTC. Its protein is CSAFRGGYEQYF.

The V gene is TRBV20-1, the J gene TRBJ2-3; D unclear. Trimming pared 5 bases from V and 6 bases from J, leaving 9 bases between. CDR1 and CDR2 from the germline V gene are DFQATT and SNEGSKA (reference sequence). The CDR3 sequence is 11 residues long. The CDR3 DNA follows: TGCAGTGCTTCCTACCAGGATACGCAGTATTTT. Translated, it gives CSASYQDTQYF.

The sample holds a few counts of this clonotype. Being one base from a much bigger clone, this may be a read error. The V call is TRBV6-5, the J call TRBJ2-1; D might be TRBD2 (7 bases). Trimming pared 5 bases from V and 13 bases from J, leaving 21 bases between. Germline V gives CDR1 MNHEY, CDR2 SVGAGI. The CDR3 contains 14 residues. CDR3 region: CASSMGGLQETQFF. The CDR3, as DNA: TGTGCCAGCAGTATGGGGGGGCTCCAAGAGACCCAGTTCTTC.

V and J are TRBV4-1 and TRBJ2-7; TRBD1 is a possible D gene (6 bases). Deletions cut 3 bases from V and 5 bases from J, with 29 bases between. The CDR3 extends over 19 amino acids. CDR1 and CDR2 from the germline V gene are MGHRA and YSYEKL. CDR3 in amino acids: CASSHAPWGIRGPRNEQYF. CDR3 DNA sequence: TGCGCCAGCAGCCACGCACCCTGGGGAATCAGGGGCCCCCGGAACGAGCAGTACTTC.

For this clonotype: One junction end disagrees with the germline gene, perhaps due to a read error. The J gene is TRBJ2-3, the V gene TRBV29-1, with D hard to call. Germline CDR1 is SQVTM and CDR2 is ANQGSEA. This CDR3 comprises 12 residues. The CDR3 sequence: CSAEEYTDTQYF. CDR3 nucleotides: TGCAGCGCCGAGGAGTACACAGATACACAGTATTTT.

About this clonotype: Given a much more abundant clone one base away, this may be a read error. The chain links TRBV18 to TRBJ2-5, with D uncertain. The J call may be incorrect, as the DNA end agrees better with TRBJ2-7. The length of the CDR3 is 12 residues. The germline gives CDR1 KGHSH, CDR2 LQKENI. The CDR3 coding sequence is TGTACCAGCTCTTCCCTAGGTTACGAGCAGTACTTC. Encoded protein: CTSSSLGYEQYF.

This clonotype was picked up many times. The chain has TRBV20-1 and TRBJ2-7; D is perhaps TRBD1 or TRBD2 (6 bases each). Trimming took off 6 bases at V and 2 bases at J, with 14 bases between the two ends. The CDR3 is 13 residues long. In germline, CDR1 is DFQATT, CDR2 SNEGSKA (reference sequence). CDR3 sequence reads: CSAGRGQPYEQYF. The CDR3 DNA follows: TGCAGTGCGGGGCGGGGACAACCCTACGAGCAGTACTTC.

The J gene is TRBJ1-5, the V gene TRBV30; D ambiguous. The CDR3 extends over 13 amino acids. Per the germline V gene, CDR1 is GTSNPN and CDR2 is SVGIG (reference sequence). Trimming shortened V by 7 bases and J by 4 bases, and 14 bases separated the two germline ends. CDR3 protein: CAFGPTRNQPQHF. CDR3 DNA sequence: TGTGCCTTCGGGCCCACCAGGAATCAGCCCCAGCATTTT.

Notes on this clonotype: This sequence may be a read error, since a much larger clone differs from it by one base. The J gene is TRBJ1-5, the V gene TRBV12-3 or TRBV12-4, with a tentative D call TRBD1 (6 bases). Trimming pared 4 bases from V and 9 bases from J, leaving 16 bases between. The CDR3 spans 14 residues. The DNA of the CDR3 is TGTGCCAGCAGTTCCAGGGGCTTGGGTCGGCCCCAGCATTTT. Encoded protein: CASSSRGLGRPQHF.